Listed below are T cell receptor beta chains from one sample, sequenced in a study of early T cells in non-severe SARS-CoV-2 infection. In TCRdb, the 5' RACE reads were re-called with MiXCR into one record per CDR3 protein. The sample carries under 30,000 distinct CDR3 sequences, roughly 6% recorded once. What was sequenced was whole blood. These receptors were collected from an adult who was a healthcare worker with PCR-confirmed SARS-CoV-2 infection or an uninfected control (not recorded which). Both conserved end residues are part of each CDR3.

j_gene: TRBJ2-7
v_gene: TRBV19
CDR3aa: CASSIVGTGPYEQYF

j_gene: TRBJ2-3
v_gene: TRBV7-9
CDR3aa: CASSRGGQTQYF

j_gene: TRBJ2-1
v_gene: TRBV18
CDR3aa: CASSPPSSYNEQFF

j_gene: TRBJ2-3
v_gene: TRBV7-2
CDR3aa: CASSHTREQAQYF

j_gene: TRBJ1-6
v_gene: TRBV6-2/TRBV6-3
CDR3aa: CASSRHDATGGVSPLHF

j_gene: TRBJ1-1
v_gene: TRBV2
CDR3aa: CASRGQTEAFF

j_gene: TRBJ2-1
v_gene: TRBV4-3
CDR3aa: CASSQDQRPGREQFF

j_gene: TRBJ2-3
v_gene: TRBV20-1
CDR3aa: CSARDPRGTDTQYF

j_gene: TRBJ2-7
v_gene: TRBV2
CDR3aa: CASSVSGFYEQYF

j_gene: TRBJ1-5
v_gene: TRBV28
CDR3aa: CASSLAGPRMTQHF

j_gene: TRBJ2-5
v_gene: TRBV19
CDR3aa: CASSIGQFETETQYF

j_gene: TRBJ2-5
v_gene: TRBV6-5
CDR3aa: CASSYGAGGPMTQYF

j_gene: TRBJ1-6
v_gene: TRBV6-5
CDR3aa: CASARSGGRGHSPLHF

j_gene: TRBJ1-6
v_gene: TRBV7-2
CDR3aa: CASSLPPGQGSPLHF

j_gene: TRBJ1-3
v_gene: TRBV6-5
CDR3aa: CASSYSNQGARNTIYF

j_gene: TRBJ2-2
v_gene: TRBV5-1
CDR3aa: CASSLQGARTGELFF

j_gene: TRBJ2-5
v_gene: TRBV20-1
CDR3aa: CSARRTSGGADGTQYF

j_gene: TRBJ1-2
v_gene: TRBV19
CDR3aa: CASSILSPSGSYTF

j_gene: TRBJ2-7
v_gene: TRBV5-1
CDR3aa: CASSLGEGLPYEQYF

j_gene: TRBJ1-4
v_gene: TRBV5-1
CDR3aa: CASSLALNEKLFF

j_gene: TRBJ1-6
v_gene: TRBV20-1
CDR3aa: CSATGQGHNNSPLHF

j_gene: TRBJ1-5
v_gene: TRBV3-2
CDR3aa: CASSHNWVSHNQPQHF

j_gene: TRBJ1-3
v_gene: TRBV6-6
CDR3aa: CASSYRHLGTIYF

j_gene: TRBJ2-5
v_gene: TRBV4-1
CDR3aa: CASSQGPVGGGETQYF

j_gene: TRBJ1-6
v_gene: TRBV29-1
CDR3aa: CSVAVGADSPLHF

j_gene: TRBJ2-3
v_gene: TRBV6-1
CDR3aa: CASSEIGQEEVDTQYF

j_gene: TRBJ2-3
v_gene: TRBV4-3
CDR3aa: CASSQDSGDTQYF

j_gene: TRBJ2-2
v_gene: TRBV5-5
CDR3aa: CASSPPGGELFF

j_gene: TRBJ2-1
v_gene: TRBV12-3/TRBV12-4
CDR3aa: CASRALHGGLSYNEQFF

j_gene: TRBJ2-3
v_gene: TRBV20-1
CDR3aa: CSAEEGTDTQYF

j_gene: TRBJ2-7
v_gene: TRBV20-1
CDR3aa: CSATVGFSYEQYF

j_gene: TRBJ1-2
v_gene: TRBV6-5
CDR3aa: CASSYLGGTYGYTF

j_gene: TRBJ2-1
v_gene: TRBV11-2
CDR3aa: CASSAVGGSTVEQFF

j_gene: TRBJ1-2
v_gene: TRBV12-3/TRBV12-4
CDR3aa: CASSPRSQTAGYTF

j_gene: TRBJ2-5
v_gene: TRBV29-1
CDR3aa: CSVEGVGKETQYF

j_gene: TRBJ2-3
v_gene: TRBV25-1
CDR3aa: CASSDYTQYF

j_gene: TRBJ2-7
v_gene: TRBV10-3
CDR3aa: CAISESLGGGTYEQYF

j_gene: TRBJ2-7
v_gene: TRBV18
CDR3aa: CASSPRDGGRYEQYF

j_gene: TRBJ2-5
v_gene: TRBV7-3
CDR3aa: CASSVYSGPQETQYF

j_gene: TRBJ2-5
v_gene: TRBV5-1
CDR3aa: CASSTQETQYF